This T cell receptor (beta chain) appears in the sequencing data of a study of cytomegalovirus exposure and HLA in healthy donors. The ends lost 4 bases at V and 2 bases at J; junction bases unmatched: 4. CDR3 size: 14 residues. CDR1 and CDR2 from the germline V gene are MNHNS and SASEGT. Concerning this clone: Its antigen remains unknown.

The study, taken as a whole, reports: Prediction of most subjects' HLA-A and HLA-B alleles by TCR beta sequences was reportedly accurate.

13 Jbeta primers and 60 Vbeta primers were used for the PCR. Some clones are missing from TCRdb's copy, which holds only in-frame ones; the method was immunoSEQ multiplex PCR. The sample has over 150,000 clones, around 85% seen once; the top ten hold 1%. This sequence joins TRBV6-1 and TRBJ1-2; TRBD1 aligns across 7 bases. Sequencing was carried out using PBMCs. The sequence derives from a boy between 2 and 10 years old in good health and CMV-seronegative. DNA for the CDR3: TGTGCCAGCAGTGCTGGGACAGAGAACTATGGCTACACCTTC. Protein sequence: CASSAGTENYGYTF.